A single sample is the source of the 31 T cell receptor beta chains below, sequenced in a study of blood T cell repertoires in COVID-19. TCRdb keeps only in-frame clones here, not all; method: immunoSEQ multiplex PCR. The sample records some 260,000 clones, approximately 85% being singletons. The sample taken for sequencing was peripheral blood. The origin of the receptors is a human donor in a cohort sampled during active COVID-19.

The rearrangement links TRBV6-5 to TRBJ2-7; 10 bases agree with TRBD1. The CDR3 totals 15 residues. Germline loops: CDR1 MNHEY, CDR2 SVGAGI. The V segment lost 4 bases and the J segment 3 bases; nucleotides outside the gene matches: 6. DNA for the CDR3: TGTGCCAGCAGTTTTCGGGACAGGGGTTTCTACGAGCAGTACTTC. Encoded protein: CASSFRDRGFYEQYF.

V usage is TRBV6-5 and J usage is TRBJ1-1; the match to TRBD1 covers 7 bases. This CDR3 has 13 amino acids. Trimming removed 8 bases from V and 1 base from J; junction bases left unmatched: 4. Per germline, CDR1 MNHEY and CDR2 SVGAGI. The CDR3 reads CASGQVRNTEAFF. The CDR3 nucleotides are TGTGCCAGCGGACAGGTTAGGAACACTGAAGCTTTCTTT.

The V gene is TRBV7-6, the J gene TRBJ2-1; 8 bases fit TRBD2. Germline-derived CDR1 and CDR2 are SGHVS and FNYEAQ. The CDR3 is 17 amino acids. V lost 4 bases and J lost 7; bases outside the gene matches: 15. CDR3 in amino acids: CASSWTIPGGPGNEQFF. CDR3 nucleotides: TGTGCCAGCAGCTGGACCATACCGGGGGGGCCGGGTAATGAGCAGTTCTTC.

This rearrangement joins TRBV7-2 to TRBJ2-7; 10 bases are a match to TRBD1. The CDR3 is made up of 14 amino acids. Germline V CDR1 and CDR2: SGHTA, FQGNSA. Trimming took 4 bases from V and 4 from J; bases not matched to a gene: 4. The CDR3 region is CASSSWGQGYEQYF. The CDR3 bases are TGTGCCAGCAGCTCATGGGGACAGGGGTACGAGCAGTACTTC.

J is TRBJ2-2 and V is TRBV3-1 (or the pseudogene TRBV3-2); TRBD1 matches 7 bases. After removal of 2 bases from V and 3 bases from J, the junction contained 9 bases not matched to a gene. This CDR3 has 17 residues. Germline V CDR1 and CDR2: LGHDT, YNNKEL (reference sequence). As DNA, the CDR3 is TGTGCCAGCAGCCAATTTTCGGACAGGTTCCACACCGGGGAGCTGTTTTTT. Translation gives CASSQFSDRFHTGELFF.

This chain joins TRBV10-3 and TRBJ2-3; 12 nucleotides agree with TRBD2. This CDR3 has 16 amino acids. The junction had 10 bases not matched to a gene; V was cut back by 6 bases and J by 6 bases. The germline CDR1 and CDR2 sequences are ENHRY and SYGVKD. The CDR3 DNA reads TGTGCCATCAGAGTAACTAGCGGGGGGCAATGGGATACGCAGTATTTT. It translates to CAIRVTSGGQWDTQYF.

The V gene is TRBV25-1, the J gene TRBJ1-1, with D unresolved. Germline CDR1 MGHDK, CDR2 SYGVNS. V lost 1 base and J lost 1, with 7 bases in between. This CDR3 is built from 14 residues. The CDR3: CASSEFRENTEAFF. The CDR3 nucleotides read TGTGCCAGCAGTGAATTTCGGGAGAACACTGAAGCTTTCTTT.

CDR3 region: CASSQALAGVNEQFF. For the CDR3, the DNA is TGTGCCAGCAGCCAAGCCCTAGCGGGAGTCAATGAGCAGTTCTTC. The chain uses TRBV4-2 and TRBJ2-1; 10 positions match TRBD2. Germline CDR1 and CDR2: LGHNA and YNFKEQ. The CDR3 runs to 15 residues. The junction had 3 bases not matched to a gene; V was cut back by 1 base and J by 6 bases.

The genes are TRBV15 and TRBJ2-7; possibly TRBD1 for D (6 bases). V was trimmed by 5 bases and J by 0 bases, leaving 14 bases between them. The germline CDR1 and CDR2 sequences are LNHNV and YYDKDF (reference sequence). This CDR3 is 15 amino acids long. As DNA, the CDR3 is TGTGCCACCAGCCTTGGACAGTCGGGCTCCTACGAGCAGTACTTC. Its protein is CATSLGQSGSYEQYF. Complete variable domain (other parts from reference TRBV15 and TRBJ2-7): DAMVIQNPRYQVTQFGKPVTLSCSQTLNHNVMYWYQQKSSQAPKLLFHYYDKDFNNEADTPDNFQSRRPNTSFCFLDIRSPGLGDTAMYLCATSLGQSGSYEQYFGPGTRLTVT.

The chain combines TRBV30 with TRBJ2-7; 8 bases line up with TRBD1. CDR1 and CDR2 (germline): GTSNPN, SVGIG (reference sequence). J gave up 6 bases and V 4 bases, and 2 bases lay outside the gene matches. The CDR3 is 11 residues long. CDR3 residues: CAWTTGGEQYF. The CDR3, as DNA: TGTGCCTGGACCACAGGGGGCGAGCAGTACTTC.

The genes are TRBV29-1 and TRBJ1-1, with a tentative D call TRBD1 (6 bases). The germline gives CDR1 SQVTM, CDR2 ANQGSEA. This CDR3 contains 12 residues. V gave up 5 bases and J gave up 5 bases, with 12 bases separating them. CDR3 loop: CSVRGARTEAFF. CDR3 in DNA: TGCAGCGTTCGGGGGGCAAGGACTGAAGCTTTCTTT.

The chain employs TRBV28 and TRBJ2-7, with 9 bases matching TRBD2. Trimming cost V 10 bases and J 2 bases; bases outside gene matches: 9. This CDR3 contains 14 residues. CDR1 and CDR2 from the germline V gene are MDHEN and SYDVKM. CDR3 sequence: CAIEISGGAYEQYF. In DNA, the CDR3 is TGTGCCATCGAAATTAGCGGGGGAGCCTACGAGCAGTACTTC.

Only a few counts were recorded for this clone. This chain uses TRBV30 with TRBJ1-6; the D gene is possibly TRBD1 (6 bases). Germline V gives CDR1 GTSNPN, CDR2 SVGIG (reference sequence). Trimming left V 3 bases short and J 8 bases short, with 11 bases between. The CDR3 is 13 residues long. CDR3 in amino acids: CAWSLEGDSPLHF. DNA of the CDR3: TGTGCCTGGAGCTTAGAGGGGGATTCACCCCTCCACTTT.

The DNA of the CDR3 is TGCGCCAGCAGTTTAGGGCCAGGGGGCCCCTCCTACGAGCAGTACTTC. Translating gives CASSLGPGGPSYEQYF. The chain combines TRBV4-1 with TRBJ2-7, with 8 positions matching TRBD1. Germline V gene data show CDR1 as MGHRA and CDR2 as YSYEKL. The V and J ends lost 6 bases and 0 bases, in that order; junction bases with no gene match: 10. This CDR3 has 16 amino acids.

The chain uses TRBV30 and TRBJ1-3; 7 bases are shared with TRBD1. V dropped 4 bases and J dropped 0; count of bases not matched to a gene: 0. CDR3 length: 13 residues. Germline loops: CDR1 GTSNPN, CDR2 SVGIG (reference sequence). The CDR3 loop reads CAWTGGSGNTIYF. The CDR3 DNA sequence: TGTGCCTGGACAGGGGGCTCTGGAAACACCATATATTTT. Supplemented by reference TRBV30 and TRBJ1-3, the full variable domain reads SQTIHQWPATLVQPVGSPLSLECTVEGTSNPNLYWYRQAAGRGLQLLFYSVGIGQISSEVPQNLSASRPQDRQFILSSKKLLLSDSGFYLCAWTGGSGNTIYFGEGSWLTVV.

This clone was recorded a few times. The chain couples TRBV19 to TRBJ1-2; D perhaps matches TRBD1 (5 bases). CDR3 size: 12 residues. The V end lost 10 bases, the J end lost 5 bases, and 14 bases lay between the germline ends. Germline V gene lookup returns CDR1 LNHDA and CDR2 SQIVND (reference sequence). The CDR3 DNA is TGTGCCACGGCTCGACAGAGTTATGGCTACACCTTC. Translation: CATARQSYGYTF.

This rearrangement joins TRBV7-2 to TRBJ1-4, with TRBD1 identical over 8 bases. Losses at the gene ends were 1 base for V and 5 bases for J; bases not matched to a gene: 6. The CDR3 loop spans 16 amino acids. Looked up from germline, CDR1 is SGHTA and CDR2 is FQGNSA. CDR3 sequence reads: CASSLGRTGQNEKLFF. CDR3 DNA sequence: TGTGCCAGCAGCTTAGGAAGGACAGGGCAAAATGAAAAACTGTTTTTT.

This chain joins TRBV9 and TRBJ1-2; D call uncertain. Germline lookup yields CDR1 SGDLS and CDR2 YYNGEE. The CDR3 loop spans 15 amino acids. V lost 1 base, J lost 0 bases, and 10 bases lay in between. The CDR3 nucleotides are TGTGCCAGCAGCGTATTTAGAGAACCTAACTATGGCTACACCTTC. Amino acid sequence: CASSVFREPNYGYTF. Full variable domain (rest looked up from reference TRBV9 and TRBJ1-2): DSGVTQTPKHLITATGQRVTLRCSPRSGDLSVYWYQQSLDQGLQFLIQYYNGEERAKGNILERFSAQQFPDLHSELNLSSLELGDSALYFCASSVFREPNYGYTFGSGTRLTVV.

This clone was observed a few times. At one of its ends the junction is not consistent with the germline gene, which may arise from a read error. The chain recombines TRBV7-7 with TRBJ2-5, with a tentative D call TRBD1 (6 bases). Germline CDR1 SSHAT, CDR2 FNYEAQ (reference sequence). The CDR3 has 16 residues. CDR3 bases: TGTGCTAGCAGCTTAGGTCGACAGATCAGGGGTGAGACCCAGTACTTC. Its protein product is CASSLGRQIRGETQYF.

The chain recombines TRBV6-2 or TRBV6-3 with TRBJ1-6; 7 positions match TRBD1. The CDR3 is made up of 15 amino acids. The germline V gene encodes CDR1 MNHEY and CDR2 SVGEGT. Trimming at V came to 4 bases and at J to 6 bases, leaving 6 bases not matched to a gene. This CDR3 reads CASSFRDRLNSPLHF. CDR3 DNA sequence: TGTGCCAGCAGTTTTCGGGACAGACTTAATTCACCCCTCCACTTT.

The CDR3 DNA follows: TGTGCCAGCAGTGCGCTCACGAACACTGAAGCTTTCTTT. Protein sequence: CASSALTNTEAFF. The V and J genes are TRBV6-2 or TRBV6-3 and TRBJ1-1; D is ambiguous. Germline values: CDR1 MNHEY, CDR2 SVGEGT. This CDR3 region has 13 residues. V was shortened by 5 bases and J by 1 base, with 8 bases between the two germline ends.

The V and J genes are TRBV11-2 and TRBJ1-1; 9 bases fit TRBD1. The CDR3 is 15 residues long. Germline loops: CDR1 SGHAT, CDR2 FQNNGV. The V segment lost 3 bases and the J segment 7 bases; nucleotides outside the gene matches: 9. The CDR3 loop is CASSFGRDRVDEAFF. The CDR3 DNA sequence: TGTGCCAGCAGCTTTGGCCGGGACAGGGTGGATGAAGCTTTCTTT.

CDR3 in amino acids: CASSLVEGLAGHYEQYF. The CDR3 region has the DNA TGTGCCAGCAGCTTGGTGGAGGGACTAGCGGGACACTACGAGCAGTACTTC. V gene TRBV7-8 combines with J gene TRBJ2-7; 13 nucleotides agree with TRBD2. Germline trimming cut 3 bases from V and 3 bases from J; bases unmatched to any gene: 8. CDR3 length: 17 amino acids. In germline, CDR1 is SGHVS, CDR2 FQNEAQ.

The chain joins TRBV28 to TRBJ2-6; D call uncertain. Trimming left V 7 bases short and J 0 bases short, with 10 bases between. The CDR3 extends over 15 amino acids. Germline V CDR1 and CDR2: MDHEN, SYDVKM. CDR3 sequence reads: CASNGPRSGANVLTF. In DNA, the CDR3 is TGTGCCAGCAATGGCCCCCGCTCTGGGGCCAACGTCCTGACTTTC.

The chain uses TRBV11-2 and TRBJ1-1; the D gene is possibly TRBD1 (6 bases). The germline V gene encodes CDR1 SGHAT and CDR2 FQNNGV. The CDR3 totals 16 residues. V was cut by 6 bases and J by 3 bases, with 20 bases left in between. In DNA form, the CDR3 reads TGTGCCAGCAGACCCGGCGGGGGGGCGCGTTACACTGAAGCTTTCTTT. Its protein is CASRPGGGARYTEAFF.

This chain links TRBV3-1 (or the pseudogene TRBV3-2) with TRBJ2-2, with D perhaps matching TRBD1 (5 bases). With 1 base removed from V and 4 bases from J, the gap between germline ends came to 7 bases. Germline V gene sequence: CDR1 LGHDT, CDR2 YNNKEL (reference sequence). CDR3 length: 14 amino acids. CDR3 sequence: CASSQGGSTGELFF. The CDR3 region has the DNA TGTGCCAGCAGCCAAGGGGGCAGCACCGGGGAGCTGTTTTTT.

The V gene is TRBV28, the J gene TRBJ2-1; 12 nucleotides line up with TRBD2. The germline V gene encodes CDR1 MDHEN and CDR2 SYDVKM. CDR3 size: 17 residues. J gave up 8 bases and V 4 bases, and 12 bases lay outside the gene matches. CDR3 sequence: CASSSNRLAGEVYEQFF. The CDR3 region has the DNA TGTGCCAGCAGTTCGAATCGACTAGCGGGAGAGGTGTATGAGCAGTTCTTC. The full variable domain, completed using reference TRBV28 and TRBJ2-1, is DVKVTQSSRYLVKRTGEKVFLECVQDMDHENMFWYRQDPGLGLRLIYFSYDVKMKEKGDIPEGYSVSREKKERFSLILESASTNQTSMYLCASSSNRLAGEVYEQFFGPGTRLTVL.

This sequence joins TRBV19 and TRBJ2-7; TRBD1 matches at 7 bases. The germline gives CDR1 LNHDA, CDR2 SQIVND (reference sequence). The CDR3 spans 15 residues. The V gene end was trimmed by 4 bases and the J gene end by 1 base; junction bases not matched to a gene: 7. The CDR3 loop is CASSTTGPVSYEQYF. CDR3 bases: TGTGCCAGTAGTACGACAGGGCCGGTATCCTACGAGCAGTACTTC.

The chain carries TRBV25-1 and TRBJ2-1; a weak D match, TRBD2 (5 bases). V was trimmed by 7 bases and J by 7 bases, leaving 17 bases between them. The germline V gene has CDR1 MGHDK and CDR2 SYGVNS. There are 14 residues in the CDR3. DNA of the CDR3: TGTGCCAGCACCTCCCGGGAAGCACCAAATGAGCAGTTCTTC. This translates into CASTSREAPNEQFF.

This clone was found once. The CDR3 region is CASSAIGGVREEKLFF. The CDR3 DNA reads as TGTGCCAGCAGCGCCATTGGAGGGGTGCGGGAGGAAAAACTGTTTTTT. The V call is TRBV7-9, the J call TRBJ1-4, with a tentative D call TRBD1 (5 bases). The germline CDR1 and CDR2 sequences are SEHNR and FQNEAQ (reference sequence). The CDR3 is 16 amino acids. The V end was cut by 5 bases, the J end by 8 bases, with 21 bases between. The variable domain in full, completed from reference TRBV7-9 and TRBJ1-4, reads DTGVSQNPRHKITKRGQNVTFRCDPISEHNRLYWYRQTLGQGPEFLTYFQNEAQLEKSRLLSDRFSAERPKGSFSTLEIQRTEQGDSAMYLCASSAIGGVREEKLFFGSGTQLSVL.

This chain links TRBV2 with TRBJ1-3; TRBD1 aligns across 8 bases. Germline V gene sequence: CDR1 SNHLY, CDR2 FYNNEI. J was trimmed by 6 bases and V by 7 bases; bases with no gene match: 8. This CDR3 is built from 14 residues. CDR3 coding DNA: TGTGCCAGCATTCCAGACAGGGGAACAAACACCATATATTTT. Protein product: CASIPDRGTNTIYF.